A single sample gave rise to the 21 T cell receptor beta chains below, sequenced in a study of blood T cell repertoires in COVID-19. Sequencing used immunoSEQ multiplex PCR; TCRdb keeps in-frame clones, though not all of them. The profile shows over 95,000 clones, over 75% of them singletons. The sequencing sample was made of peripheral blood. The receptors originated from a man in his fifties or sixties with acute or convalescent COVID-19.

V is TRBV4-2 and J is TRBJ1-2; D unresolved. V lost 0 bases to trimming and J lost 6 bases, with 14 bases between them. Germline CDR1 LGHNA, CDR2 YNFKEQ. The CDR3 is made up of 15 amino acids. The DNA for the CDR3 is TGTGCCAGCAGCCAAGATCTCGGGAGGGTGGATGGCTACACCTTC. Its translation is CASSQDLGRVDGYTF.

The J gene is TRBJ1-5, the V gene TRBV4-2; D might be TRBD1 (6 bases). The V end lost 0 bases, the J end lost 2 bases, and 8 bases lay between the germline ends. This CDR3 is 15 amino acids long. Per the germline V gene, CDR1 is LGHNA and CDR2 is YNFKEQ. The CDR3 here is CASSQERTGNQPQHF. The CDR3 DNA reads TGTGCCAGCAGCCAAGAAAGGACAGGCAATCAGCCCCAGCATTTT.

This clone has only a few counts. The chain has TRBV6-5 and TRBJ1-1; D unclear. This CDR3 is 13 amino acids long. Germline values: CDR1 MNHEY, CDR2 SVGAGI. Trimming took off 7 bases at V and 0 bases at J, with 9 bases between the two ends. In nucleotides, the CDR3 is TGTGCCAGCACTAGAGCCTTGAACACTGAAGCTTTCTTT. This translates into CASTRALNTEAFF.

The chain couples TRBV6-6 to TRBJ2-1, with D perhaps matching TRBD2 (5 bases). V lost 8 bases and J 6 bases, leaving 17 bases between the germline ends. The CDR3 runs 14 residues. Germline assignment: CDR1 MNHNY and CDR2 SVGAGI (reference sequence). As DNA, the CDR3 is TGTGCCAGCGCCTCCGGTTGGAGGCGCAATGAGCAGTTCTTC. This gives the protein CASASGWRRNEQFF.

The genes are TRBV14 and TRBJ1-2; D is unclear. Germline assignment: CDR1 SGHDN and CDR2 FVKESK. Trimming removed 0 bases at V and 5 bases at J, with 10 bases between. The CDR3 contains 14 residues. This CDR3 is CASSQDRGKYGYTF. The CDR3 nucleotides are TGTGCCAGCAGCCAAGATAGAGGGAAATATGGCTACACCTTC.

The chain recombines TRBV3-1 (or the pseudogene TRBV3-2) with TRBJ2-2; TRBD2 is a possible D gene (6 bases). This CDR3 is 17 amino acids long. CDR1 and CDR2 (germline): LGHDT, YNNKEL (reference sequence). Trimming removed 0 bases at V and 3 bases at J, with 14 bases between. The CDR3 loop is CASSQDWRGRDTGELFF. CDR3 bases: TGTGCCAGCAGCCAAGATTGGAGGGGTCGGGACACCGGGGAGCTGTTTTTT.

The genes are TRBV29-1 and TRBJ2-7; 7 bases agree with TRBD2. J lost 1 base, V lost 5 bases, and 17 bases had no gene match. Germline-derived CDR1 and CDR2 are SQVTM and ANQGSEA. This CDR3 has 17 amino acids. The CDR3 loop reads CSVIRDYGNRGSYEQYF. The CDR3 nucleotides read TGCAGCGTTATCAGGGACTACGGAAACCGAGGATCCTACGAGCAGTACTTC.

V gene TRBV5-5 combines with J gene TRBJ1-2, with D possibly matching TRBD1 (6 bases). The CDR3 sequence is 16 residues long. The V end was cut by 4 bases, the J end by 8 bases, with 24 bases between. Germline CDR1 SGHKS, CDR2 YYEKEE (reference sequence). CDR3 region: CASSQHSERTEEGYTF. The CDR3 region has the DNA TGTGCCAGCAGCCAACATTCAGAAAGGACAGAGGAGGGCTACACCTTC.

V and J are TRBV6-5 and TRBJ1-2, with 9 bases lining up with TRBD1. This CDR3 is 13 amino acids long. Germline loops: CDR1 MNHEY, CDR2 SVGAGI. The trim removed 8 bases at V and 8 bases at J, leaving 9 bases unmatched. The CDR3 nucleotides read TGTGCCAGCTCCGGGACAGGGTATTCAGGCTACACCTTC. It is translated as CASSGTGYSGYTF.

J is TRBJ1-1 and V is TRBV28; D uncertain. V lost 7 bases and J 3 bases, leaving 9 bases between the germline ends. Germline assignment: CDR1 MDHEN and CDR2 SYDVKM. The CDR3 totals 12 residues. The DNA of the CDR3 is TGTGCCAGCAAACGGCAGGACACTGAAGCTTTCTTT. It specifies CASKRQDTEAFF.

This clone was seen once. The chain carries TRBV7-9 and TRBJ1-3, with D uncertain. The CDR3 extends over 13 amino acids. The V end lost 7 bases, the J end lost 4 bases, and 11 bases lay between the germline ends. The germline V gene has CDR1 SEHNR and CDR2 FQNEAQ (reference sequence). The CDR3 region has the DNA TGTGCCAGCATATCAGGCTCAGGAAACACCATATATTTT. Its protein product is CASISGSGNTIYF.

This clone was seen more than once but under ten times. The rearrangement joins TRBV11-2 to TRBJ2-3; no firm D call. CDR1 and CDR2 from the germline V gene are SGHAT and FQNNGV. CDR3 length: 13 amino acids. With 5 bases removed from V and 3 bases from J, the gap between germline ends came to 9 bases. CDR3 coding DNA: TGTGCCAGCAGCCCCGGCAGGACAGATACGCAGTATTTT. Translating gives CASSPGRTDTQYF.

This chain uses TRBV6-5 with TRBJ1-4; maybe TRBD1 (5 bases). The CDR3 consists of 15 residues. V lost 5 bases to trimming and J lost 4 bases, with 14 bases between them. The germline gives CDR1 MNHEY, CDR2 SVGAGI. The chain's CDR3 is CASSRAGRINEKLFF. In nucleotides, the CDR3 is TGTGCCAGCAGTCGAGCGGGACGGATTAATGAAAAACTGTTTTTT.

This chain joins TRBV5-1 and TRBJ1-1, with D tentatively TRBD1 (5 bases). This CDR3 is built from 15 residues. Per germline, CDR1 SGHRS and CDR2 YFSETQ. Trimming pared 0 bases from V and 4 bases from J, leaving 13 bases between. Written as DNA, the CDR3 is TGCGCCAGCAGCTTGGTCGGAGGGGTCGGCACTGAAGCTTTCTTT. Translating it yields CASSLVGGVGTEAFF.

This sequence joins TRBV11-2 and TRBJ1-3; D remains unclear. This CDR3 has 14 residues. V was cut by 5 bases and J by 3 bases, with 11 bases left in between. CDR1 and CDR2 from the germline V gene are SGHAT and FQNNGV. CDR3 amino acids: CASSQGSVGNTIYF. The CDR3 region has the DNA TGTGCCAGCAGCCAAGGGAGTGTTGGAAACACCATATATTTT.

This clone was detected a few times. The chain employs TRBV19 and TRBJ2-6; 12 bases align to TRBD2. Germline V gene data show CDR1 as LNHDA and CDR2 as SQIVND (reference sequence). V dropped 3 bases and J dropped 1; count of bases not matched to a gene: 4. The CDR3 is 18 amino acids. The CDR3, as DNA: TGTGCCAGTAGTATGTGGGGACTAGCGGGTTCTGGGGCCAACGTCCTGACTTTC. It encodes CASSMWGLAGSGANVLTF.

The chain recombines TRBV2 with TRBJ2-7; 8 nucleotides agree with TRBD1. The germline V gene encodes CDR1 SNHLY and CDR2 FYNNEI. V trimming: 6 bases; J trimming: 1 base; junction bases outside the gene matches: 8. The CDR3 extends over 15 amino acids. CDR3 sequence: CASRKGRTGSYEQYF. CDR3 DNA: TGTGCCAGCAGGAAGGGCCGGACAGGGTCCTACGAGCAGTACTTC.

The chain uses TRBV5-1 and TRBJ2-1; 7 positions agree with TRBD1. CDR3 length: 17 amino acids. The junction had 15 bases not matched to a gene; V was cut back by 0 bases and J by 9 bases. Germline loops: CDR1 SGHRS, CDR2 YFSETQ. CDR3: CASSLAPTGPRSGEQFF. CDR3 bases: TGCGCCAGCAGCTTGGCCCCGACAGGGCCCAGGTCCGGTGAGCAGTTCTTC.

The V and J genes are TRBV6-6 and TRBJ1-1; 8 bases are a match to TRBD1. CDR1 and CDR2 (germline): MNHNY, SVGAGI (reference sequence). V trimming: 8 bases; J trimming: 11 bases; junction bases outside the gene matches: 10. The CDR3 is 12 residues long. The CDR3 DNA reads as TGTGCCAGCGGACTGACAGGGGCAGAGGCTTTCTTT. This codes for CASGLTGAEAFF.

The genes are TRBV9 and TRBJ2-1; 7 nucleotides align to TRBD2. This CDR3 comprises 14 residues. The V segment lost 2 bases and the J segment 6 bases; nucleotides outside the gene matches: 5. CDR1 is SGDLS and CDR2 is YYNGEE in the germline V gene. The CDR3 DNA reads TGTGCCAGCAGCGTGGGGGGGTCCGCCAATGAGCAGTTCTTC. It yields the protein CASSVGGSANEQFF.

The chain has TRBV2 and TRBJ2-6; D unclear. Trimming stripped 9 bases from V and 1 base from J, with 7 bases between. The germline V gene has CDR1 SNHLY and CDR2 FYNNEI. This CDR3 is 13 amino acids long. CDR3 nucleotide sequence: TGTGCCAGTCACAAGTCTGGGGCCAACGTCCTGACTTTC. Protein: CASHKSGANVLTF.